The rows below give T cell receptor beta chains drawn from one sample of a study of CD8 T cells in ankylosing spondylitis. TCRdb redid the calling of the 5' RACE reads with MiXCR, one entry per CDR3 protein. The table has approximately 260,000 distinct CDR3 sequences, about 18% seen once. Specimen: blood, either unsorted or a sorted T cell fraction (not recorded which). These receptors all come from a male donor with ankylosing spondylitis or in good health (not recorded which). The CDR3 runs from the conserved cysteine through the conserved F or W. The D gene is left open where the match is weak. Where a row states a size, it is once, few, many or the class of an expanded clone; other rows omit it.

v_call: TRBV11-1; clone_size: few; d_call: TRBD2; j_call: TRBJ2-7; cdr3_nt: TGTGCCAGCAGCTCAACAGGGGGCGGACTAGCGGGAGGGCCAGATCACGAGCAGTACTTC; cdr3_aa: CASSSTGGGLAGGPDHEQYF
v_call: TRBV3-1; clone_size: few; d_call: -; j_call: TRBJ2-2; cdr3_nt: TGTGCCAGCAGCCAAGATTGGAACACCGGGGAGCTGTTTTTT; cdr3_aa: CASSQDWNTGELFF
v_call: TRBV7-9; clone_size: -; d_call: TRBD1; j_call: TRBJ2-7; cdr3_nt: TGTGCCAGCAGCTCGGGACAGGGTCGCGACGAGCAGTACTTC; cdr3_aa: CASSSGQGRDEQYF
v_call: TRBV12-5; clone_size: -; d_call: -; j_call: TRBJ1-1; cdr3_nt: TGTGCTAGTGGTTTGGTAAACCAGAACACTGAAGCTTTCTTT; cdr3_aa: CASGLVNQNTEAFF
v_call: TRBV24-1; clone_size: -; d_call: TRBD2; j_call: TRBJ2-1; cdr3_nt: TGTGCCACCAGTGATCTAGCGGGAGGGCCTGATGAGCAGTTCTTC; cdr3_aa: CATSDLAGGPDEQFF
v_call: TRBV6-5; clone_size: few; d_call: TRBD1; j_call: TRBJ2-7; cdr3_nt: TGTGCCAGCAGTTGGGACAGGGGGTCCTACGAGCAGTACTTC; cdr3_aa: CASSWDRGSYEQYF
v_call: TRBV20-1; clone_size: few; d_call: -; j_call: TRBJ2-5; cdr3_nt: TGCAGTGCTAGTAAGCCAGGAGACCAAGAGACCCAGTACTTC; cdr3_aa: CSASKPGDQETQYF
v_call: TRBV18; clone_size: -; d_call: -; j_call: TRBJ2-7; cdr3_nt: TGTGCCAGCTCGCTCGGGACGGACGACTCCTACGAGCAGTACTTC; cdr3_aa: CASSLGTDDSYEQYF
v_call: TRBV20-1; clone_size: many; d_call: TRBD1; j_call: TRBJ1-2; cdr3_nt: TGCAGTGCTAGGAATGCCGGGACAGGGTCGGTCTATGGCTACACCTTC; cdr3_aa: CSARNAGTGSVYGYTF
v_call: TRBV5-6; clone_size: -; d_call: TRBD2; j_call: TRBJ2-1; cdr3_nt: TGTGCCAGCAGCTTGGGAGGCGGGAGCGTCTACAATGAGCAGTTCTTC; cdr3_aa: CASSLGGGSVYNEQFF
v_call: TRBV29-1; clone_size: -; d_call: TRBD2; j_call: TRBJ2-7; cdr3_nt: TGCAGCGCTACTAGCGGGGGGAGCTACGAGCAGTACTTC; cdr3_aa: CSATSGGSYEQYF
v_call: TRBV3-1; clone_size: -; d_call: -; j_call: TRBJ2-1; cdr3_nt: TGTGCCTCCTGCCCAACGTCTCCAGCGGCCCCTCGGCATGAGCAGTTCTTC; cdr3_aa: CASCPTSPAAPRHEQFF
v_call: TRBV4-1; clone_size: many; d_call: -; j_call: TRBJ2-1; cdr3_nt: TGCGCCAGCAGCCAGGGACGGGACTACAATGAGCAGTTCTTC; cdr3_aa: CASSQGRDYNEQFF
v_call: TRBV4-1; clone_size: many; d_call: -; j_call: TRBJ2-2; cdr3_nt: TGCGCCAGCAGTGCAGGGAACACCGGGGAGCTGTTTTTT; cdr3_aa: CASSAGNTGELFF
v_call: TRBV4-3; clone_size: -; d_call: TRBD1; j_call: TRBJ2-1; cdr3_nt: TGCGCCAGCAGCCAAGAGGACAGGGGGGGCTACAATGAGCAGTTCTTC; cdr3_aa: CASSQEDRGGYNEQFF
v_call: TRBV28; clone_size: -; d_call: TRBD1; j_call: TRBJ2-3; cdr3_nt: TGTGCCAGCAGTTTAAGGGGGCCGAAGCGCACAGATACGCAGTATTTT; cdr3_aa: CASSLRGPKRTDTQYF
v_call: TRBV5-1; clone_size: -; d_call: -; j_call: TRBJ2-1; cdr3_nt: TGCGCCAGCAGCTTGGTCGCCGGAACCAACAATGAGCAGTTCTTC; cdr3_aa: CASSLVAGTNNEQFF